This T cell receptor beta chain originates from a study of radiation and T cells in renal cell carcinoma. V was cut by 0 bases and J by 5 bases, with 7 bases left in between. CDR3 length equals 13 residues. CDR1 is MNHEY and CDR2 is SVGAGI in the germline V gene. Time point given: blood 2 weeks post-SBRT. Treatment in this sample: 15 Gy SBRT to primary tumor, nephrectomy 4 weeks later. Radiation-treated patients gave blood at baseline, week 2 and week 4. The patient's renal cell carcinoma had clear cell pathology. The repertoire was sequenced with immunoSEQ multiplex PCR; TCRdb's copy has only in-frame clones and lacks some. This table has roughly 140,000 clones, about nine tenths appearing once. To note about this clone: What it binds is not known.

Study-level points and caveats: Pretreatment tumor biopsies were lacking, so baseline clonotypes are unknown.

This clonotype was sampled from a woman between 45 and 60 years old with renal cell carcinoma. The V gene is TRBV6-5, the J gene TRBJ1-2; D gene uncertain. The sample in question was blood, obtained from a patient whose treatment included radiotherapy and nephrectomy. The DNA for the CDR3 is TGTGCCAGCAGTTACTCCGCCGATTATGGCTACACCTTC. As protein: CASSYSADYGYTF.